A single sample is the source of the 15 T cell receptor beta chains below, sequenced in a study of response to subunit inactivated influenza vaccine. In TCRdb, the RT-PCR reads were re-called with MiXCR into one record per CDR3 protein. The sample comprises 700,000 to 900,000 distinct CDR3 sequences, 21% of which are singletons, and around 9.6% rests with the top ten. The sample consisted of PBMCs from blood, taken about 5 days after vaccination. The receptors originated from a man in his fifties or sixties who received an inactivated influenza vaccine.

The V and J genes are TRBV9 and TRBJ2-2; tentative D call: TRBD2 (6 bases). The CDR3 contains 15 residues. V was trimmed by 3 bases and J by 2 bases, leaving 11 bases between them. Germline V CDR1 and CDR2: SGDLS, YYNGEE. CDR3: CASSAWGENTGELFF. CDR3 bases: TGTGCCAGCAGCGCCTGGGGGGAAAACACCGGGGAGCTGTTTTTT.

This clonotype was picked up a small number of times. The V gene is TRBV5-4, the J gene TRBJ2-7; TRBD2 aligns across 12 bases. Germline V CDR1 and CDR2: SGHNT, YYREEE (reference sequence). V lost 4 bases to trimming and J lost 7 bases; unmatched junction nucleotides: 9. The CDR3 loop spans 15 amino acids. As DNA, the CDR3 is TGTGCCAGCAGCCAAGGACTAGCGGGATCTCGGGAGCAGTACTTC. Its translation: CASSQGLAGSREQYF.

The rearrangement uses TRBV7-9 and TRBJ2-7; 8 bases map to TRBD2. The germline V gene has CDR1 SEHNR and CDR2 FQNEAQ (reference sequence). This CDR3 is 13 amino acids long. Germline trimming cut 8 bases from V and 3 bases from J; bases unmatched to any gene: 6. As DNA, the CDR3 is TGTGCCAGCTCCGGGGGGGAAGTCTACGAGCAGTACTTC. Amino acids: CASSGGEVYEQYF. The variable domain in full, completed from reference TRBV7-9 and TRBJ2-7, reads DTGVSQNPRHKITKRGQNVTFRCDPISEHNRLYWYRQTLGQGPEFLTYFQNEAQLEKSRLLSDRFSAERPKGSFSTLEIQRTEQGDSAMYLCASSGGEVYEQYFGPGTRLTVT.

This clonotype was recorded many times. The chain carries TRBV20-1 and TRBJ2-1, with TRBD2 as a possible D gene (6 bases). Germline loops: CDR1 DFQATT, CDR2 SNEGSKA (reference sequence). CDR3 length: 16 residues. Trimming pared 5 bases from V and 0 bases from J, leaving 17 bases between. CDR3 coding DNA: TGCAGTGCTCCAAGTCTTAGCGGCAGCTCCTACAATGAGCAGTTCTTC. As protein: CSAPSLSGSSYNEQFF.

This chain connects TRBV29-1 to TRBJ2-1; no clear D gene. The CDR3 contains 13 residues. Germline CDR1 and CDR2: SQVTM and ANQGSEA. Trimming took off 1 base at V and 4 bases at J, with 8 bases between the two ends. The CDR3 coding sequence is TGCAGCGTTGAAGGGTCCAGGTACAATGAGCAGTTCTTC. Translated, it gives CSVEGSRYNEQFF.

The V call is TRBV5-6, the J call TRBJ2-5; 7 bases map to TRBD2. Germline CDR1 is SGHDT and CDR2 is YYEEEE. Germline trimming cut 1 base from V and 5 bases from J; bases unmatched to any gene: 5. This CDR3 is 14 amino acids long. The CDR3 loop reads CASSLYGGSETQYF. For the CDR3, the DNA is TGTGCCAGCAGCTTGTACGGGGGGAGTGAGACCCAGTACTTC.

The chain is built from TRBV20-1 and TRBJ2-3; a possible D gene is TRBD2 (5 bases). The CDR3 loop spans 16 amino acids. Germline CDR1 DFQATT, CDR2 SNEGSKA (reference sequence). Trimming took 5 bases from V and 0 from J, leaving 18 bases between them. The CDR3 region is CSASHYLASSTDTQYF. The CDR3 region has the DNA TGCAGTGCTTCCCACTACTTAGCGTCTAGCACAGATACGCAGTATTTT.

The chain joins TRBV12-3 or TRBV12-4 to TRBJ2-2; 9 bases line up with TRBD2. V shed 5 bases, J shed 0 bases, and the junction held 1 base outside the gene matches. This CDR3 has 15 residues. The CDR3 here is CASSPSGTNTGELFF. In DNA, the CDR3 is TGTGCCAGCAGTCCTAGCGGGACGAACACCGGGGAGCTGTTTTTT.

Only a few counts were recorded for this clonotype. The chain couples TRBV7-9 to TRBJ2-4; 8 nucleotides line up with TRBD1. The CDR3 extends over 15 amino acids. CDR1 SEHNR and CDR2 FQNEAQ come from the germline V gene (reference sequence). The J segment lost 5 bases and the V segment lost 4 bases, leaving 7 bases of the junction unmatched. CDR3 sequence reads: CASSSQGARENIQYF. The CDR3 nucleotides read TGTGCCAGCAGCTCCCAGGGGGCGAGGGAAAACATTCAGTACTTC.

The chain combines TRBV7-3 with TRBJ2-3, with a possible D match to TRBD2 (5 bases). The CDR3 extends over 14 amino acids. Trimming pared 5 bases from V and 2 bases from J, leaving 11 bases between. CDR1 is SGHTA and CDR2 is FQGTGA in the germline V gene. DNA of the CDR3: TGTGCCAGCAGCATGGACTCCTACACAGATACGCAGTATTTT. It specifies CASSMDSYTDTQYF.

This clonotype was counted a few times. The chain couples TRBV20-1 to TRBJ2-3; 12 bases map to TRBD2. V was pared by 5 bases and J by 3 bases, with 6 bases of the junction left unmatched. Germline values: CDR1 DFQATT, CDR2 SNEGSKA (reference sequence). This CDR3 region has 15 residues. The CDR3: CSAALAGGMTDTQYF. CDR3 coding DNA: TGCAGTGCTGCCCTAGCGGGGGGGATGACAGATACGCAGTATTTT.

The V gene is TRBV5-6, the J gene TRBJ2-7; 7 bases match TRBD2. V lost 4 bases to trimming and J lost 6 bases; unmatched junction nucleotides: 13. From germline, CDR1 is SGHDT and CDR2 YYEEEE. The CDR3 loop spans 15 amino acids. The CDR3 loop reads CASSKIGAGVSEQYF. CDR3 nucleotides: TGTGCCAGCAGCAAAATTGGGGCGGGAGTATCCGAGCAGTACTTC.

This clonotype was observed a few times. The chain uses TRBV15 and TRBJ2-7, with 10 positions matching TRBD1. There are 14 residues in the CDR3. CDR1 and CDR2 (germline): LNHNV, YYDKDF (reference sequence). After removal of 5 bases from V and 0 bases from J, the junction contained 1 base not matched to a gene. CDR3 protein: CATSGDRGSYEQYF. CDR3 sequence (DNA): TGTGCCACCAGCGGGGACAGGGGCTCCTACGAGCAGTACTTC.

The chain couples TRBV20-1 to TRBJ2-5; possibly TRBD2 for D (6 bases). CDR3 size: 16 residues. Per germline, CDR1 DFQATT and CDR2 SNEGSKA (reference sequence). The ends were cut back, 4 bases at V and 4 bases at J, with 22 bases in the middle. Here the CDR3 DNA reads TGCAGTGCTACCCGGTCCGGGGGAGTTCGGGCAGAGACCCAGTACTTC. It is translated as CSATRSGGVRAETQYF.

This clonotype has a handful of counts. This chain joins TRBV29-1 and TRBJ2-3, with D tentatively TRBD2 (6 bases). The CDR3 contains 14 residues. Germline CDR1 SQVTM, CDR2 ANQGSEA. V lost 6 bases and J lost 2, with 15 bases in between. For the CDR3, the DNA is TGCAGCGTGGTGGGGGGAAAATACACAGATACGCAGTATTTT. Its translation is CSVVGGKYTDTQYF.